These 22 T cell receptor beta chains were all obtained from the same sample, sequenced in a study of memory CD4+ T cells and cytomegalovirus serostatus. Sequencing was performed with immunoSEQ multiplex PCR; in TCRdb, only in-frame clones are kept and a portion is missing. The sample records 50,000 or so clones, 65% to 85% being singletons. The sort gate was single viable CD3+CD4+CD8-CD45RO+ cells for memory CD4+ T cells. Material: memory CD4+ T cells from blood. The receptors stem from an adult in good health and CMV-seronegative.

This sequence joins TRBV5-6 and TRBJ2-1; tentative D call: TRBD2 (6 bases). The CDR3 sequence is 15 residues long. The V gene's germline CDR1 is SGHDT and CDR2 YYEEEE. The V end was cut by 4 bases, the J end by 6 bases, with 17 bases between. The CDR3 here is CASSQRLGGGNEQFF. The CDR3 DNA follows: TGTGCCAGCAGCCAACGACTAGGAGGCGGCAATGAGCAGTTCTTC.

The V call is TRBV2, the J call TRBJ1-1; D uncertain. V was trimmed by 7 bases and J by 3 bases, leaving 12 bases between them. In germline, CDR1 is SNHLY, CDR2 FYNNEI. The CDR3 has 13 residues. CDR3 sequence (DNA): TGTGCCAGCACTTGGGTTTCGGACACTGAAGCTTTCTTT. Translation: CASTWVSDTEAFF.

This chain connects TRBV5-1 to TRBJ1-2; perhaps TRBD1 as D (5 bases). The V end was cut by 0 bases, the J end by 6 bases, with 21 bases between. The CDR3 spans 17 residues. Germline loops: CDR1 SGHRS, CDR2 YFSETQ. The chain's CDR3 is CASSLAAFGGPTDGYTF. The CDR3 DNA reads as TGCGCCAGCAGCTTGGCCGCGTTTGGGGGACCGACGGATGGCTACACCTTC. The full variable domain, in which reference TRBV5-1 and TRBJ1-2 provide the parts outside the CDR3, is KAGVTQTPRYLIKTRGQQVTLSCSPISGHRSVSWYQQTPGQGLQFLFEYFSETQRNKGNFPGRFSGRQFSNSRSEMNVSTLELGDSALYLCASSLAAFGGPTDGYTFGSGTRLTVV.

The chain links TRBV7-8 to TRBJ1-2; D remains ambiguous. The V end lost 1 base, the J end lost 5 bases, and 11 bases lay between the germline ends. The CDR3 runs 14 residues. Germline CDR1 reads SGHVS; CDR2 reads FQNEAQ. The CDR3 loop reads CASSLGEKGYGYTF. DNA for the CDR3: TGTGCCAGCAGCTTAGGGGAGAAGGGTTATGGCTACACCTTC. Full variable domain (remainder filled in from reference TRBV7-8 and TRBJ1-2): GAGVSQSPRYKVAKRGQDVALRCDPISGHVSLFWYQQALGQGPEFLTYFQNEAQLDKSGLPSDRFFAERPEGSVSTLKIQRTQQEDSAVYLCASSLGEKGYGYTFGSGTRLTVV.

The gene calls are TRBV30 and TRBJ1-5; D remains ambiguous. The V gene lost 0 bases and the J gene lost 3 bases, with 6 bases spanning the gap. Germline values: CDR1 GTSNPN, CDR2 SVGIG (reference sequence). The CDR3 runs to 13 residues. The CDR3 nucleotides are TGTGCCTGGAGTGTACAGTCCAATCAGCCCCAGCATTTT. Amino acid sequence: CAWSVQSNQPQHF.

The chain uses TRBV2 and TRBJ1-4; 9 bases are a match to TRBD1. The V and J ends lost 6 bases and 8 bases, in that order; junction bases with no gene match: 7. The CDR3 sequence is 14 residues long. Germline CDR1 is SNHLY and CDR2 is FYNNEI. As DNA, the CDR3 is TGTGCCAGCAGCAGGGACAGGGTCACGGAAAAACTGTTTTTT. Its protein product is CASSRDRVTEKLFF.

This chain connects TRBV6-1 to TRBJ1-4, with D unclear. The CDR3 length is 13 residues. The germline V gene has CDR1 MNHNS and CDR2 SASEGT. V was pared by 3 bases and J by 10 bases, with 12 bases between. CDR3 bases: TGTGCCAGCAGTGAGACGATCCAAGGAAAACTGTTTTTT. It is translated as CASSETIQGKLFF.

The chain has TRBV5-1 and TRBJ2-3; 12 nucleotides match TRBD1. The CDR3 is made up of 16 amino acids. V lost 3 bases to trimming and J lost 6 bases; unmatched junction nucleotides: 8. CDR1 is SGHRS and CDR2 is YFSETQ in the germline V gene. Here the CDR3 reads CASSSGTGGITDTQYF. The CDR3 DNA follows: TGCGCCAGCAGCTCTGGGACAGGGGGCATAACGGATACGCAGTATTTT.

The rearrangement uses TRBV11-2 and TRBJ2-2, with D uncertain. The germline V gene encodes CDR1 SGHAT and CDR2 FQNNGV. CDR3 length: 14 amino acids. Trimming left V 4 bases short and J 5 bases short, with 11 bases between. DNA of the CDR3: TGTGCCAGCAGCTCCCAGGACCGGACCGGGGAGCTGTTTTTT. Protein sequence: CASSSQDRTGELFF.

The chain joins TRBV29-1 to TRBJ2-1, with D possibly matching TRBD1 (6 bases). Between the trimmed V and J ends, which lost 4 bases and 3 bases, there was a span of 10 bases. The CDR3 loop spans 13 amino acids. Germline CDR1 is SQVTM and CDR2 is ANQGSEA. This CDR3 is CSVGDNNYNEQFF. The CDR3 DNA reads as TGCAGCGTTGGGGACAACAACTACAATGAGCAGTTCTTC.

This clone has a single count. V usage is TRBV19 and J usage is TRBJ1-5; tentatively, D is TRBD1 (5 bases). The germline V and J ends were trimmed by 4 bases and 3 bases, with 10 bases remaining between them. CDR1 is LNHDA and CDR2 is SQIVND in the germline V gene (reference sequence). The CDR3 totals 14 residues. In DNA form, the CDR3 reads TGTGCCAGTAGTAGGGGCAGTATCAATCAGCCCCAGCATTTT. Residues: CASSRGSINQPQHF.

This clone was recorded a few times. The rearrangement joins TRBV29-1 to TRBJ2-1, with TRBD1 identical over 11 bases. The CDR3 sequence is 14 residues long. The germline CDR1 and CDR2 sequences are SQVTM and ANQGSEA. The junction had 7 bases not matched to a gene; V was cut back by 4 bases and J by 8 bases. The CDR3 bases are TGCAGCGTTGCTGGGGGACAGGGGGTCTATGAGCAGTTCTTC. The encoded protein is CSVAGGQGVYEQFF.

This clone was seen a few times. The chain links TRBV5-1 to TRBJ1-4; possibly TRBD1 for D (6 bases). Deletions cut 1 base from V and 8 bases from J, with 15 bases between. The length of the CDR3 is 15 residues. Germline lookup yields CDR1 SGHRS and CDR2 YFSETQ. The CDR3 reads CASSLYPGQGEKLFF. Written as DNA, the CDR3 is TGCGCCAGCAGCTTGTACCCAGGGCAGGGGGAAAAACTGTTTTTT.

The DNA of the CDR3 is TGTGCCAGCTCACCAACCGGGCACCGAGAGCGCGAGCAGTACTTC. Translated: CASSPTGHREREQYF. The chain is built from TRBV18 and TRBJ2-7; D not resolved. V lost 2 bases and J 6 bases, leaving 17 bases between the germline ends. The CDR3 contains 15 residues. CDR1 is KGHSH, CDR2 LQKENI, per germline.

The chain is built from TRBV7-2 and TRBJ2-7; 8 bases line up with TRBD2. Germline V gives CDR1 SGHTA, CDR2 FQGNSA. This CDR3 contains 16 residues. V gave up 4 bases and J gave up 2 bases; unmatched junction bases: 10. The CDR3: CASSSPRLAGTYEQYF. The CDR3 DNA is TGTGCCAGCAGCTCCCCCCGGCTAGCGGGTACCTACGAGCAGTACTTC.

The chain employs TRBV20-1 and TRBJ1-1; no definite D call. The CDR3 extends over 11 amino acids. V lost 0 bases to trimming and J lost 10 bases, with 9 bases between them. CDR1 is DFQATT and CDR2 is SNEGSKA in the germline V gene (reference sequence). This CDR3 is CSAREWAGAFF. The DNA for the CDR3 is TGCAGTGCTAGAGAATGGGCGGGAGCTTTCTTT.

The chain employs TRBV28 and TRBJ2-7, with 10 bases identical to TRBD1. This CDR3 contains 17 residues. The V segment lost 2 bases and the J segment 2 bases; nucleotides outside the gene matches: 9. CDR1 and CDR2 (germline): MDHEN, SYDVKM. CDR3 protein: CASSLGTGAIKTYEQYF. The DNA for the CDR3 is TGTGCCAGCAGTTTAGGGACAGGGGCAATCAAAACCTACGAGCAGTACTTC. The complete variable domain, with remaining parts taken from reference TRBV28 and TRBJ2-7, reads DVKVTQSSRYLVKRTGEKVFLECVQDMDHENMFWYRQDPGLGLRLIYFSYDVKMKEKGDIPEGYSVSREKKERFSLILESASTNQTSMYLCASSLGTGAIKTYEQYFGPGTRLTVT.

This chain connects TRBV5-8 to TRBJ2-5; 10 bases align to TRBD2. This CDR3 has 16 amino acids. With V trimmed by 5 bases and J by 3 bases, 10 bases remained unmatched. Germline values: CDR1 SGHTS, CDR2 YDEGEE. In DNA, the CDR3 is TGTGCCAGCAGTCAGGGAAGTCTAGCGGGGGAAGAGACCCAGTACTTC. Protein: CASSQGSLAGEETQYF.

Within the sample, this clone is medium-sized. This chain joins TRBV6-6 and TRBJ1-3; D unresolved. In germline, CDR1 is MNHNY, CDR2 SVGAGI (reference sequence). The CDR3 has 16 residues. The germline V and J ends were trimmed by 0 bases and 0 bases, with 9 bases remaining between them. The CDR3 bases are TGTGCCAGCAGTTACTCGACGCCGGGCTCTGGAAACACCATATATTTT. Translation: CASSYSTPGSGNTIYF.

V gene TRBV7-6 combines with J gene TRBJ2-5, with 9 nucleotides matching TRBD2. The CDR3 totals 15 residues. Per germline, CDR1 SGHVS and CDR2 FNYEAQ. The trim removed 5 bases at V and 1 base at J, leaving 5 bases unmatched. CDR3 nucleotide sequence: TGTGCCAGCAGCCCTAGCGGGGCCGCCCAAGAGACCCAGTACTTC. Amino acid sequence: CASSPSGAAQETQYF.

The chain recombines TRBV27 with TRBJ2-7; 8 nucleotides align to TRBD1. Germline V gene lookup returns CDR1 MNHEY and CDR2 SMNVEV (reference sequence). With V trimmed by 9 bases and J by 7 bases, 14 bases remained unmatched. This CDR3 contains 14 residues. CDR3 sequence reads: CASISQNGQGEQYF. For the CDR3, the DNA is TGTGCCAGTATCTCCCAAAATGGACAGGGAGAGCAGTACTTC.

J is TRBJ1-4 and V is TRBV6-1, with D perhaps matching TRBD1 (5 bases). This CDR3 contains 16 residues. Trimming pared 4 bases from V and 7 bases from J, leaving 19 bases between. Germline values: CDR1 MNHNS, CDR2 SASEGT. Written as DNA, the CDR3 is TGTGCCAGCAGTGTCCGGGGGGTTGGGGAGAGTGAAAAACTGTTTTTT. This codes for CASSVRGVGESEKLFF.